The rows below give T cell receptor beta chains drawn from one sample of a study of OX40 agonist ivuxolimab in advanced cancers. The method was immunoSEQ multiplex PCR; TCRdb's version includes in-frame clones alone and lacks a portion of them. The sample contains 75,000 to 100,000 clones, 91% of which appear only once. Sequencing used CD4+ or CD8+ T cells sorted from blood, obtained in a trial of the OX40 agonist ivuxolimab. These receptors were obtained from an adult with an advanced solid tumor such as melanoma, head and neck, liver or kidney cancer. The CDR3 runs from the conserved cysteine through the conserved F or W. The D gene is left open where the match is weak. Some rows mark clone size as missing; the rest say once, few, many or name a class of expanded clone.

V gene	clone size	D gene	J gene	CDR3 protein	CDR3 DNA
TRBV30	once	.	TRBJ2-7	CAWSRGSSYEQYF	TGTGCCTGGTCCAGGGGCTCCTCCTACGAGCAGTACTTC
TRBV29-1	once	.	TRBJ2-5	CSVEASGTQYF	TGCAGCGTTGAGGCCAGTGGGACCCAGTACTTC
TRBV7-6	once	.	TRBJ2-2	CASSPSFNSRDTGELFF	TGTGCCAGCAGCCCGAGCTTCAATAGTAGGGACACCGGGGAGCTGTTTTTT
TRBV5-1	.	TRBD2	TRBJ2-1	CASSLVSGRALNEQFF	TGCGCCAGCAGCTTGGTAAGCGGGAGGGCGCTAAACGAGCAGTTCTTC
TRBV19	.	.	TRBJ2-5	CASRGDYQETQYF	TGTGCCAGTAGGGGAGACTACCAAGAGACCCAGTACTTC
TRBV18	.	.	TRBJ2-5	CASSPVRGETQYF	TGTGCCAGCTCACCAGTCAGGGGAGAGACCCAGTACTTC
TRBV19	.	TRBD1	TRBJ2-5	CASSRQGSGTQYF	TGTGCCAGTAGCCGACAGGGGTCGGGGACCCAGTACTTC
TRBV30	.	TRBD1	TRBJ2-7	CAWTPGQGYEQYF	TGTGCCTGGACTCCGGGACAGGGCTACGAGCAGTACTTC
TRBV7-2	.	TRBD2	TRBJ2-2	CASSLAGTSGTNTGELFF	TGTGCCAGCAGCTTGGCGGGGACTAGCGGTACGAACACCGGGGAGCTGTTTTTT
TRBV20-1	.	.	TRBJ2-1	CSALFGEQFF	TGCAGTGCTCTCTTCGGCGAGCAGTTCTTC
TRBV21-1	.	.	TRBJ2-3	CASSKGKNRGRKFTDTQYF	TGTGCCAGCAGCAAAGGCAAGAACAGGGGGCGGAAGTTCACAGATACGCAGTATTTT
TRBV5-4	.	TRBD2	TRBJ2-7	CASSLTSGTYEQYF	TGTGCCAGCAGCTTGACTAGCGGAACCTACGAGCAGTACTTC
TRBV28	.	TRBD1	TRBJ2-7	CASRALGTGTYEQYF	TGTGCCAGCAGAGCTTTGGGGACAGGTACCTACGAGCAGTACTTC
TRBV11-3	.	.	TRBJ1-6	CASSLDVNSPLHF	TGTGCCAGCAGCTTAGACGTTAATTCACCCCTCCACTTT
TRBV9	.	.	TRBJ1-2	CASSVEGTYGYTF	TGTGCCAGCAGCGTAGAGGGAACCTATGGCTACACCTTC
TRBV2	.	TRBD2	TRBJ2-5	CASTLGGGRRETQYF	TGTGCCAGCACCCTCGGGGGGGGCCGAAGGGAGACCCAGTACTTC
TRBV5-1	.	.	TRBJ2-5	CASRREETQYF	TGCGCCAGCAGGAGGGAAGAGACCCAGTACTTC
TRBV28	.	TRBD1	TRBJ1-5	CASSLGGGGGQPQHF	TGTGCCAGCAGTTTGGGAGGGGGCGGAGGTCAGCCCCAGCATTTT
TRBV28	.	.	TRBJ1-2	CASRPEGGNYGYTF	TGTGCCAGCAGACCGGAGGGGGGTAACTATGGCTACACCTTC
TRBV5-4	.	TRBD2	TRBJ2-1	CASRTGLAGNNEQFF	TGTGCCAGCAGGACGGGACTAGCGGGTAACAATGAGCAGTTCTTC
TRBV7-2	.	.	TRBJ1-4	CASSRGSGEKLFF	TGTGCCAGCAGCCGGGGGTCCGGGGAAAAACTGTTTTTT
TRBV6-5	.	TRBD2	TRBJ2-1	CASTGTSGSYNEQFF	TGTGCCAGTACCGGGACTAGCGGTTCCTACAATGAGCAGTTCTTC
TRBV11-2	.	.	TRBJ2-1	CASRGQIAAGNEQFF	TGTGCCAGCAGGGGACAGATTGCAGCGGGCAATGAGCAGTTCTTC
TRBV6-5	.	.	TRBJ2-7	CASSFGRQSYEQYF	TGTGCCAGCAGTTTCGGACGGCAATCCTACGAGCAGTACTTC
TRBV27	.	TRBD1	TRBJ2-3	CASSDGPGQYTDTQYF	TGTGCCAGCAGTGACGGACCGGGACAGTACACAGATACGCAGTATTTT
TRBV6-5	.	TRBD1	TRBJ2-7	CASSLGQYEQYF	TGTGCCAGCAGTTTGGGACAGTACGAGCAGTACTTC
TRBV5-6	.	.	TRBJ2-7	CASSLRGAYEQYF	TGTGCCAGCAGCTTGAGGGGGGCTTACGAGCAGTACTTC
TRBV7-9	.	.	TRBJ2-1	CASSLVAESDEQFF	TGTGCCAGCAGCTTAGTCGCGGAAAGCGATGAGCAGTTCTTC
TRBV29-1	once	.	TRBJ2-3	CSVGTPDTQYF	TGCAGCGTTGGCACCCCAGATACGCAGTATTTT
TRBV4-2	.	TRBD2	TRBJ2-5	CASSQVRTSGAGSTQYF	TGTGCCAGCAGCCAAGTCCGGACTAGCGGGGCCGGTTCTACCCAGTACTTC
TRBV19	.	.	TRBJ2-6	CASSIGTSSGANVLTF	TGTGCCAGTAGTATCGGTACCAGCTCTGGGGCCAACGTCCTGACTTTC
TRBV6-5	.	.	TRBJ2-7	CASRRTASSYEQYF	TGTGCCAGCAGGCGGACGGCATCCTCCTACGAGCAGTACTTC
TRBV30	.	TRBD2	TRBJ2-5	CAWSPGLAGQETQYF	TGTGCCTGGAGTCCCGGACTAGCGGGACAAGAGACCCAGTACTTC
TRBV19	.	.	TRBJ2-5	CASSIGRALGETQYF	TGTGCCAGTAGTATCGGACGGGCTTTAGGGGAGACCCAGTACTTC
TRBV4-2	.	.	TRBJ1-4	CASSQEGPGNEKLFF	TGTGCCAGCAGCCAAGAAGGTCCAGGTAATGAAAAACTGTTTTTT
TRBV6-1	.	TRBD2	TRBJ2-3	CASSENGSGGGTDTQYF	TGTGCCAGCAGTGAGAATGGCAGCGGGGGGGGAACAGATACGCAGTATTTT
TRBV7-2	.	.	TRBJ1-1	CASSSRGGDKAFF	TGTGCCAGCAGCTCCCGTGGGGGGGACAAAGCTTTCTTT
TRBV5-4	.	.	TRBJ2-1	CASKRGASSSSYNEQFF	TGTGCCAGCAAAAGGGGAGCGAGCAGCAGCTCCTACAATGAGCAGTTCTTC
TRBV2	few	.	TRBJ2-3	CARAGSSTDTQYF	TGTGCCAGGGCAGGATCTAGCACAGATACGCAGTATTTT
TRBV28	.	.	TRBJ2-1	CASSLRHEQFF	TGTGCCAGCAGTTTAAGGCATGAGCAGTTCTTC
TRBV11-3	few	TRBD1	TRBJ1-5	CASSLEGQGCQPQHF	TGTGCCAGCAGCTTAGAGGGACAGGGATGTCAGCCCCAGCATTTT
TRBV6-1	.	TRBD1	TRBJ1-5	CASGGGFEQPQHF	TGTGCCAGCGGAGGGGGCTTCGAGCAGCCCCAGCATTTT
TRBV25-1	.	.	TRBJ2-1	CASSEYIHEQFF	TGTGCCAGCAGTGAATATATCCATGAGCAGTTCTTC
TRBV5-8	.	TRBD1	TRBJ2-2	CASSSGQGTNTGELFF	TGTGCCAGCAGCTCGGGACAGGGGACGAACACCGGGGAGCTGTTTTTT
TRBV6-1	.	TRBD2	TRBJ2-3	CASSDGTRPSTDTQYF	TGTGCCAGCAGTGACGGGACTAGACCTAGCACAGATACGCAGTATTTT
TRBV27	.	TRBD1	TRBJ1-5	CASSSGTVGNQPQHF	TGTGCCAGCAGTTCCGGGACAGTTGGCAATCAGCCCCAGCATTTT
TRBV7-9	.	.	TRBJ2-7	CASSPRDGTYEQYF	TGTGCCAGCAGCCCCCGGGACGGAACCTACGAGCAGTACTTC
TRBV7-2	.	.	TRBJ1-5	CASSSVINQPQHF	TGTGCCAGCAGCTCGGTCATCAATCAGCCCCAGCATTTT
TRBV28	.	TRBD2	TRBJ2-3	CASSRGTSGFGDTQYF	TGTGCCAGCAGTCGGGGGACTAGCGGGTTTGGGGATACGCAGTATTTT
TRBV9	.	.	TRBJ2-5	CASSVGGLQQETQYF	TGTGCCAGCAGCGTAGGGGGACTGCAACAAGAGACCCAGTACTTC
TRBV6-1	.	.	TRBJ2-1	CASSEARPLGEQFF	TGTGCCAGCAGTGAAGCTAGGCCCCTGGGTGAGCAGTTCTTC
TRBV9	.	TRBD2	TRBJ2-3	CASSVLGLAGGSGTDTQYF	TGTGCCAGCAGCGTACTAGGACTAGCGGGAGGAAGTGGCACAGATACGCAGTATTTT
TRBV11-2	.	TRBD1	TRBJ2-3	CASSQRDRRGTDTQYF	TGTGCCAGCAGCCAACGGGACAGGCGCGGCACAGATACGCAGTATTTT
TRBV5-8	.	.	TRBJ2-5	CASSLAGDQETQYF	TGTGCCAGCAGCTTGGCAGGGGACCAAGAGACCCAGTACTTC
TRBV14	.	.	TRBJ1-3	CASSHVRNTIYF	TGTGCCAGCAGCCACGTAAGAAACACCATATATTTT
TRBV7-2	.	TRBD2	TRBJ2-3	CASSSPLLAATDTQYF	TGTGCCAGCAGCTCCCCCTTACTAGCGGCTACAGATACGCAGTATTTT
TRBV7-9	.	.	TRBJ1-4	CASSLQAGEGGEKLFF	TGTGCCAGCAGCTTACAGGCAGGGGAGGGTGGAGAAAAACTGTTTTTT